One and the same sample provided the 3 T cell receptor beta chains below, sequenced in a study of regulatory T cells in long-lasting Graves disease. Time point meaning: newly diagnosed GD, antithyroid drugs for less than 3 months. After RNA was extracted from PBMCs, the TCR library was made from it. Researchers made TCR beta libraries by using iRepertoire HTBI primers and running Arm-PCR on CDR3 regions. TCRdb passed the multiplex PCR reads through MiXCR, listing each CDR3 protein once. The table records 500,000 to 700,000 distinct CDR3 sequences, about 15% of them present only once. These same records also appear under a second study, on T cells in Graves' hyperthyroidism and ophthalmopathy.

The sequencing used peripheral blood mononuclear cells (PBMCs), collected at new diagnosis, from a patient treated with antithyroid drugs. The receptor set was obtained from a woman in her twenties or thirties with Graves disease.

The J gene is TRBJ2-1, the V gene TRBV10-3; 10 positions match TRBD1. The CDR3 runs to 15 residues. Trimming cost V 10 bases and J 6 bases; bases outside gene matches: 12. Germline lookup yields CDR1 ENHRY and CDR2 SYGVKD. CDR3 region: CANARGQGQGNEQFF. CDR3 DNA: TGTGCCAACGCTCGGGGACAGGGGCAGGGCAATGAGCAGTTCTTC.

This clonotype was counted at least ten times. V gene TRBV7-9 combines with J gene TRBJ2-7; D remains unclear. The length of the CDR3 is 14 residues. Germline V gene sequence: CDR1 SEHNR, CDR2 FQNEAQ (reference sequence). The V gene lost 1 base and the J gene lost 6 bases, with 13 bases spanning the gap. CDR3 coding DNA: TGTGCCAGCAGCTTAGAAATGGCTAGTTCCGAGCAGTACTTC. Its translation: CASSLEMASSEQYF.

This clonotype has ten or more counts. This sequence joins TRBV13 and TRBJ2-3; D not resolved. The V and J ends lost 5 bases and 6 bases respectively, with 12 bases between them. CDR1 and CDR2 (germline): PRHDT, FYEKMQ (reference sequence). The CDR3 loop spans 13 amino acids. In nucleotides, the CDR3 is TGTGCCAGCAGCGCCCGGAAAGGGGATACGCAGTATTTT. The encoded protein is CASSARKGDTQYF.